The rows below give T cell receptor beta chains drawn from one sample of a study of T cells in localized non-small cell lung cancer. TCRdb keeps only in-frame clones here, not all; method: immunoSEQ multiplex PCR. Of 90,000 to 95,000 clones in the sample, roughly 93% were seen once. The source material was PBMCs, sampled before any cancer treatment. The receptors derive from a woman aged 40 to 75 with stage II squamous cell lung carcinoma. The CDR3 runs from the conserved cysteine through the conserved F or W.

TRBJ2-1 | TRBV5-4 | CASSMGLAGGYNEQFF
TRBJ2-7 | TRBV7-9 | CASSRSSGTAFFEQYF
TRBJ1-1 | TRBV5-4 | CASRHPGQDTEAFF
TRBJ1-3 | TRBV5-5 | CASSNSGGPSGNTIYF
TRBJ2-2 | TRBV9 | CASSVDLTGELFF
TRBJ1-6 | TRBV7-2 | CASSPQTGYNSPLHF
TRBJ2-1 | TRBV5-4 | CASSLVGDEQFF
TRBJ2-1 | TRBV6-1 | CASSDETGNYNEQFF
TRBJ1-3 | TRBV27 | CASSLQGSSGNTIYF
TRBJ1-5 | TRBV5-4 | CASSLMGGNQPQHF
TRBJ1-2 | TRBV27 | CASSLSPANYGYTF
TRBJ1-5 | TRBV6-1 | CASSEARNQPQHF
TRBJ2-5 | TRBV5-1 | CASSLDNNAQETQYF
TRBJ1-2 | TRBV5-1 | CASSLAEGYGYTF
TRBJ2-5 | TRBV27 | CANQSSQYF
TRBJ1-1 | TRBV6-5 | CASSLWDGVEAFF
TRBJ1-5 | TRBV28 | CASSRLQGSNQPQHF
TRBJ2-1 | TRBV5-4 | CASSLARENYNEQFF
TRBJ1-1 | TRBV4-1 | CASSARFGGTTEAFF
TRBJ1-2 | TRBV27 | CASSWRTGGTKVAYGYTF
TRBJ2-7 | TRBV7-8 | CASSFRATGTADEQYF
TRBJ2-3 | TRBV29-1 | CSVTWGGGGADTQYF
TRBJ1-2 | TRBV28 | CASVAGNYGYTF
TRBJ2-7 | TRBV5-4 | CASSLKDSYEQYF
TRBJ2-7 | TRBV2 | CASSFRNEQYF
TRBJ2-1 | TRBV7-9 | CASSLAVAGGFKFF
TRBJ1-1 | TRBV7-8 | CASSLPGVTEAFF
TRBJ1-1 | TRBV29-1 | CSVDWFGDTEAFF
TRBJ1-5 | TRBV5-5 | CASRPGGYSNQPQHF
TRBJ2-7 | TRBV6-1 | CASGNEVLREQYF
TRBJ2-7 | TRBV6-1 | CASSATRGYEQYF
TRBJ2-7 | TRBV25-1 | CASSELGRPPYEQYF
TRBJ2-7 | TRBV7-9 | CASSSSGGRTYEQYF
TRBJ2-7 | TRBV19 | CASRGTGSNEQYF
TRBJ2-5 | TRBV7-9 | CASSLRSGGYQETQYF
TRBJ1-1 | TRBV6-6 | CASSYDPTEAFF
TRBJ2-5 | TRBV5-1 | CASTQGPLTETQYF
TRBJ1-2 | TRBV6-1 | CASSEQGAIAINYGYTF
TRBJ1-1 | TRBV5-6 | CASSLVGQGTEAFF
TRBJ1-1 | TRBV5-4 | CASKTGDLSNTEAFF
TRBJ1-1 | TRBV28 | CASRTEAGGTEAFF
TRBJ2-7 | TRBV5-1 | CASSLQGTYEQYF
TRBJ2-7 | TRBV5-1 | CASSPGGGSIEQYF
TRBJ2-7 | TRBV2 | CASSGGLDLYEQYF
TRBJ1-1 | TRBV10-3 | CAISVGGQIFMNTEAFF
TRBJ2-1 | TRBV5-1 | CASSSRLAGDLSYNEQFF
TRBJ1-2 | TRBV14 | CASSQDQGFRAGDYGYTF
TRBJ2-5 | TRBV6-6 | CASSRPGQGRETQYF
TRBJ2-1 | TRBV7-6 | CASSLGFGRGNEQFF
TRBJ2-7 | TRBV27 | CASSLGNDRVAYEQYF
TRBJ2-7 | TRBV14 | CASSLGRTGVYEQYF
TRBJ2-1 | TRBV5-1 | CASSLGQGREQFF
TRBJ2-4 | TRBV5-6 | CASSLSGNKNIQYF
TRBJ2-1 | TRBV4-2 | CASSQESGGGSWNEQFF
TRBJ1-6 | TRBV19 | CASSDRAQGSPLHF
TRBJ1-1 | TRBV2 | CASSEEWGTDGEAFF